The 10 T cell receptor beta chains given below trace back to one sample, sequenced in a study of cytomegalovirus exposure and HLA in healthy donors. PCR primers comprised 60 Vbeta and 13 Jbeta primers. Sequencing was performed with immunoSEQ multiplex PCR; in TCRdb, only in-frame clones are kept and a portion is missing. The listing records 150,000 to 200,000 clones. Specimen: PBMCs. The receptors originated from a man aged 25 to 40 in good health and CMV-seronegative.

This rearrangement joins TRBV7-9 to TRBJ2-5; perhaps TRBD1 as D (7 bases). With the DNA end fitting TRBJ2-7 better, the J assignment may be wrong. The length of the CDR3 is 18 residues. CDR1 SEHNR and CDR2 FQNEAQ come from the germline V gene (reference sequence). The CDR3 spells CASSEPRGRGGTLYEQYF. The CDR3, as DNA: TGTGCCAGCAGCGAACCCAGGGGGAGAGGGGGGACCCTGTACGAGCAGTACTTC.

The chain combines TRBV11-2 with TRBJ2-5; a weak D match, TRBD2 (5 bases). Germline CDR1 and CDR2: SGHAT and FQNNGV. The CDR3 extends over 16 amino acids. The V and J ends lost 4 bases and 0 bases respectively, with 15 bases between them. The CDR3 protein is CASSSLGTGYQETQYF. Written as DNA, the CDR3 is TGTGCCAGCAGCTCCCTCGGAACGGGATACCAAGAGACCCAGTACTTC.

As DNA, the CDR3 is TGTGCCAGCAGCTTCCGGGACAGGGGTGAAAAACTGTTTTTT. Translated, it gives CASSFRDRGEKLFF. The chain joins TRBV11-2 to TRBJ1-4; TRBD1 matches at 10 bases. J lost 7 bases, V lost 3 bases, and 2 bases had no gene match. There are 14 residues in the CDR3. Germline V gene lookup returns CDR1 SGHAT and CDR2 FQNNGV.

The chain is built from TRBV6-6 and TRBJ1-2, with TRBD1 matching 7 bases. The CDR3 contains 13 residues. Per germline, CDR1 MNHNY and CDR2 SVGAGI (reference sequence). Germline trimming cut 4 bases from V and 6 bases from J; bases unmatched to any gene: 5. The chain's CDR3 is CASSSQGDDGYTF. CDR3 in DNA: TGTGCCAGCAGTTCCCAGGGGGACGATGGCTACACCTTC.

The gene calls are TRBV19 and TRBJ2-1; the D is unclear. The germline V gene has CDR1 LNHDA and CDR2 SQIVND (reference sequence). Deletions cut 4 bases from V and 4 bases from J, with 11 bases between. CDR3 length: 14 amino acids. CDR3 DNA sequence: TGTGCCAGTAGTAGTCTCCCCCCTTACAATGAGCAGTTCTTC. Protein product: CASSSLPPYNEQFF.

The rearrangement joins TRBV28 to TRBJ2-7; the D gene is possibly TRBD1 (6 bases). Trimming removed 5 bases at V and 2 bases at J, with 16 bases between. Germline V gene sequence: CDR1 MDHEN, CDR2 SYDVKM. The length of the CDR3 is 15 residues. The DNA for the CDR3 is TGTGCCAGCAGTACCGGGACAAGGGAACCCTACGAGCAGTACTTC. Residues: CASSTGTREPYEQYF.

V and J are TRBV27 and TRBJ2-3; possible D gene TRBD2, 6 bases. The CDR3 has 16 residues. Trimming pared 3 bases from V and 0 bases from J, leaving 13 bases between. The germline gives CDR1 MNHEY, CDR2 SMNVEV (reference sequence). CDR3 region: CASSFMSGTSTDTQYF. CDR3 DNA: TGTGCCAGCAGTTTTATGTCAGGGACTAGCACAGATACGCAGTATTTT.

This chain connects TRBV18 to TRBJ2-5, with D uncertain. Per the germline V gene, CDR1 is KGHSH and CDR2 is LQKENI. The CDR3 length is 14 residues. V lost 0 bases, J lost 7 bases, and 12 bases lay in between. The CDR3: CASSPPEAVGTQYF. CDR3 in DNA: TGTGCCAGCTCACCACCCGAGGCGGTTGGGACCCAGTACTTC.

The chain carries TRBV5-1 and TRBJ2-1, with TRBD2 identical over 10 bases. The CDR3 runs 17 residues. After removal of 7 bases from V and 5 bases from J, the junction contained 15 bases not matched to a gene. Germline CDR1 is SGHRS and CDR2 is YFSETQ. The CDR3 DNA is TGCGCCAGCGCCCTACCCGTTGGACTAGCGGAGAACAATGAGCAGTTCTTC. Amino acids: CASALPVGLAENNEQFF.

The gene calls are TRBV11-3 and TRBJ1-1, with TRBD1 identical over 12 bases. The CDR3 covers 17 residues. Germline CDR1 and CDR2: SGHNT and YENEEA. J gave up 1 base and V 3 bases, and 6 bases lay outside the gene matches. CDR3 nucleotide sequence: TGTGCCAGCAGCTTTGGGGACAGGGGGCAGGAGAACACTGAAGCTTTCTTT. This translates into CASSFGDRGQENTEAFF.